A selection of T cell receptor beta chains follows, all from one sample in a study of spatial heterogeneity in lung cancer. TCRdb used MiXCR to reprocess the 5' RACE reads, holding one entry per CDR3 protein. The profile shows about 38,000 distinct CDR3 sequences, 5.8% of them singletons. Sequencing used PBMCs, obtained at surgery. These receptors all stem from a male donor with early-stage non-small cell lung cancer. Both conserved end residues are part of each CDR3. The order of the fields is J gene, V gene, D gene, clone size, CDR3 protein, CDR3 DNA. D genes are given only for firm matches. Clone sizes are given selectively: once, few, many, or a class where the clone is expanded.

j_gene: TRBJ2-1
v_gene: TRBV9
d_gene: -
abundance: -
CDR3aa: CASSTQTRGEQFF
CDR3nt: TGTGCCAGCAGCACCCAAACTAGAGGTGAGCAGTTCTTC

j_gene: TRBJ2-3
v_gene: TRBV18
d_gene: TRBD1
abundance: many
CDR3aa: CASSPIDRADTQYF
CDR3nt: TGTGCCAGCTCACCAATCGACAGGGCGGATACGCAGTATTTT

j_gene: TRBJ1-1
v_gene: TRBV6-5
d_gene: -
abundance: many
CDR3aa: CASSYSNGGTEAFF
CDR3nt: TGTGCCAGCAGTTACTCGAACGGGGGCACTGAAGCTTTCTTT

j_gene: TRBJ2-5
v_gene: TRBV7-2
d_gene: -
abundance: -
CDR3aa: CASSPRTRQETQYF
CDR3nt: TGTGCCAGCAGCCCACGGACCAGACAAGAGACCCAGTACTTC

j_gene: TRBJ2-7
v_gene: TRBV6-1
d_gene: TRBD1
abundance: few
CDR3aa: CASTDRVYEQYF
CDR3nt: TGTGCCAGCACGGACAGGGTCTACGAGCAGTACTTC

j_gene: TRBJ2-2
v_gene: TRBV11-3
d_gene: TRBD1
abundance: few
CDR3aa: CASSLELQGVTGELFF
CDR3nt: TGTGCCAGCAGCTTAGAACTACAGGGGGTCACCGGGGAGCTGTTTTTT

j_gene: TRBJ2-7
v_gene: TRBV28
d_gene: TRBD1
abundance: -
CDR3aa: CASSLFGQGTCEQYF
CDR3nt: TGTGCCAGCAGTTTATTTGGACAGGGTACCTGCGAGCAGTACTTC

j_gene: TRBJ2-5
v_gene: TRBV3-1
d_gene: -
abundance: many
CDR3aa: CASSQFSAVEIETQYF
CDR3nt: TGTGCCAGCAGCCAATTTTCCGCGGTGGAGATTGAGACCCAGTACTTC

j_gene: TRBJ2-3
v_gene: TRBV3-1
d_gene: TRBD2
abundance: -
CDR3aa: CASSQDLASGVSADTQYF
CDR3nt: TGTGCCAGCAGCCAAGATCTGGCTAGCGGGGTCTCGGCAGATACGCAGTATTTT

j_gene: TRBJ2-7
v_gene: TRBV6-1
d_gene: -
abundance: -
CDR3aa: CASSERIGGPSSYEQYF
CDR3nt: TGTGCCAGCAGTGAACGGATTGGGGGCCCCTCCTCCTACGAGCAGTACTTC

j_gene: TRBJ2-3
v_gene: TRBV6-1
d_gene: TRBD2
abundance: -
CDR3aa: CDSSPNPRTSGGSDTQYF
CDR3nt: TGTGACAGCAGCCCCAACCCCCGGACTAGCGGGGGCTCAGATACGCAGTATTTT

j_gene: TRBJ2-3
v_gene: TRBV7-2
d_gene: -
abundance: few
CDR3aa: CASSPREGNTQYF
CDR3nt: TGTGCCAGCAGTCCGCGGGAAGGGAATACGCAGTATTTT

j_gene: TRBJ1-2
v_gene: TRBV20-1
d_gene: -
abundance: many
CDR3aa: CSAEDRRNYGYTF
CDR3nt: TGCAGTGCCGAAGACAGGAGGAACTATGGCTACACCTTC

j_gene: TRBJ2-2
v_gene: TRBV7-8
d_gene: -
abundance: many
CDR3aa: CASSFRGGVGNTGELFF
CDR3nt: TGTGCCAGCAGCTTTCGAGGCGGGGTTGGGAACACCGGGGAGCTGTTTTTT

j_gene: TRBJ2-7
v_gene: TRBV18
d_gene: TRBD2
abundance: many
CDR3aa: CASSPGLASLYEQYF
CDR3nt: TGTGCCAGCTCACCCGGACTAGCCTCACTCTACGAGCAGTACTTC

j_gene: TRBJ2-2
v_gene: TRBV2
d_gene: -
abundance: few
CDR3aa: CASSINRNTGELFF
CDR3nt: TGTGCCAGCAGTATAAACAGGAACACCGGGGAGCTGTTTTTT

j_gene: TRBJ1-1
v_gene: TRBV20-1
d_gene: -
abundance: -
CDR3aa: CSAHRGVVMNTEAFF
CDR3nt: TGCAGTGCTCACCGCGGGGTGGTAATGAACACTGAAGCTTTCTTT

j_gene: TRBJ2-7
v_gene: TRBV6-2/TRBV6-3
d_gene: TRBD1
abundance: -
CDR3aa: CASSYPGTGDFRTYEQYF
CDR3nt: TGTGCCAGCAGTTACCCCGGGACAGGGGACTTTAGGACCTACGAGCAGTACTTC

j_gene: TRBJ1-2
v_gene: TRBV6-2/TRBV6-3
d_gene: -
abundance: many
CDR3aa: CASTSSVHGGYTF
CDR3nt: TGTGCCAGCACCTCATCAGTGCACGGCGGCTACACCTTC

j_gene: TRBJ1-5
v_gene: TRBV20-1
d_gene: -
abundance: many
CDR3aa: CSAQRDSNQPQHF
CDR3nt: TGCAGTGCCCAAAGGGATAGCAATCAGCCCCAGCATTTT

j_gene: TRBJ1-5
v_gene: TRBV5-6
d_gene: -
abundance: many
CDR3aa: CASSLYTASSNQPQHF
CDR3nt: TGTGCCAGCAGCTTGTATACAGCTTCTAGCAATCAGCCCCAGCATTTT

j_gene: TRBJ2-7
v_gene: TRBV3-1
d_gene: TRBD1
abundance: -
CDR3aa: CASSHRGPNRDRGYEQYF
CDR3nt: TGTGCCAGCAGCCATAGAGGACCCAACCGGGACAGGGGGTACGAGCAGTACTTC

j_gene: TRBJ2-7
v_gene: TRBV4-1
d_gene: -
abundance: many
CDR3aa: CASSQEGNEQYF
CDR3nt: TGCGCCAGCAGCCAAGAAGGCAACGAGCAGTACTTC

j_gene: TRBJ2-3
v_gene: TRBV7-3
d_gene: TRBD2
abundance: few
CDR3aa: CASSLRASGGLGGSTDTQYF
CDR3nt: TGTGCCAGCAGCTTAAGAGCCAGCGGGGGCCTCGGAGGGAGCACAGATACGCAGTATTTT

j_gene: TRBJ2-1
v_gene: TRBV11-2
d_gene: TRBD2
abundance: -
CDR3aa: CASSLVTAGGPARNEQFF
CDR3nt: TGTGCCAGCAGCTTAGTCACAGCGGGGGGCCCGGCACGGAATGAGCAGTTCTTC

j_gene: TRBJ1-6
v_gene: TRBV5-1
d_gene: TRBD1
abundance: many
CDR3aa: CASSQRQGNSPLHF
CDR3nt: TGCGCCAGCAGCCAGAGACAGGGGAATTCACCCCTCCACTTT

j_gene: TRBJ2-3
v_gene: TRBV10-3
d_gene: -
abundance: many
CDR3aa: CAIRGHADTQYF
CDR3nt: TGTGCCATCAGGGGGCACGCAGATACGCAGTATTTT

j_gene: TRBJ1-1
v_gene: TRBV7-8
d_gene: -
abundance: many
CDR3aa: CASSSYRLAGQNTEAFF
CDR3nt: TGTGCCAGCAGCTCCTATCGACTTGCAGGGCAGAACACTGAAGCTTTCTTT

j_gene: TRBJ2-5
v_gene: TRBV25-1
d_gene: TRBD1
abundance: few
CDR3aa: CASSELAGTEKGETQYF
CDR3nt: TGTGCCAGCAGTGAATTAGCCGGGACAGAGAAAGGAGAGACCCAGTACTTC

j_gene: TRBJ2-1
v_gene: TRBV5-4
d_gene: TRBD1
abundance: many
CDR3aa: CASSLGQGGLLNNEQFF
CDR3nt: TGTGCCAGCAGCTTGGGACAGGGTGGCCTCCTTAACAATGAGCAGTTCTTC

j_gene: TRBJ2-1
v_gene: TRBV12-3/TRBV12-4
d_gene: TRBD1
abundance: few
CDR3aa: CASSGQDKTLYNEQFF
CDR3nt: TGTGCCAGCAGTGGACAGGACAAAACCCTATACAATGAGCAGTTCTTC

j_gene: TRBJ2-1
v_gene: TRBV20-1
d_gene: -
abundance: few
CDR3aa: CSARVAGRVHNEQFF
CDR3nt: TGCAGTGCTAGGGTCGCTGGCAGGGTACACAATGAGCAGTTCTTC

j_gene: TRBJ1-1
v_gene: TRBV6-6
d_gene: -
abundance: many
CDR3aa: CASSYLDRSEAFF
CDR3nt: TGTGCCAGCAGTTACTTAGACAGATCTGAAGCTTTCTTT

j_gene: TRBJ1-3
v_gene: TRBV7-2
d_gene: -
abundance: -
CDR3aa: CASSPGQQNFSGNTIYF
CDR3nt: TGTGCCAGCAGTCCTGGACAGCAAAATTTCTCTGGAAACACCATATATTTT

j_gene: TRBJ1-2
v_gene: TRBV2
d_gene: -
abundance: -
CDR3aa: CASRKGTSVVGYTF
CDR3nt: TGTGCCAGCAGGAAGGGGACTTCGGTCGTAGGCTACACCTTC

j_gene: TRBJ1-6
v_gene: TRBV21-1
d_gene: -
abundance: many
CDR3aa: CASSKREGDRDNSPLHF
CDR3nt: TGTGCCAGCAGCAAAAGGGAGGGGGACAGGGATAATTCACCCCTCCACTTT

j_gene: TRBJ2-5
v_gene: TRBV5-1
d_gene: -
abundance: few
CDR3aa: CASGVGFQETQYF
CDR3nt: TGCGCCAGCGGGGTAGGGTTCCAAGAGACCCAGTACTTC

j_gene: TRBJ2-2
v_gene: TRBV20-1
d_gene: -
abundance: many
CDR3aa: CSARRGGTGELFF
CDR3nt: TGCAGTGCTAGAAGGGGAGGCACCGGGGAGCTGTTTTTT

j_gene: TRBJ2-7
v_gene: TRBV7-2
d_gene: -
abundance: many
CDR3aa: CASSLGRGSRPYEQYF
CDR3nt: TGTGCCAGCAGCTTAGGCCGCGGGTCGCGGCCCTACGAGCAGTACTTC

j_gene: TRBJ2-4
v_gene: TRBV28
d_gene: TRBD1
abundance: many
CDR3aa: CASSSFSGTGIAKNIQYF
CDR3nt: TGTGCCAGCAGTTCATTTTCCGGGACAGGAATAGCCAAAAACATTCAGTACTTC

j_gene: TRBJ2-3
v_gene: TRBV7-6
d_gene: -
abundance: many
CDR3aa: CASSLGGGADTQYF
CDR3nt: TGTGCCAGCAGCCTAGGGGGGGGGGCAGATACGCAGTATTTT

j_gene: TRBJ1-5
v_gene: TRBV15
d_gene: -
abundance: -
CDR3aa: CATSRGGSNQPQHF
CDR3nt: TGTGCCACCAGCAGAGGGGGAAGCAATCAGCCCCAGCATTTT

j_gene: TRBJ2-1
v_gene: TRBV24-1
d_gene: TRBD1
abundance: many
CDR3aa: CATSARDRGTYNEQFF
CDR3nt: TGTGCCACCAGTGCTCGAGACAGGGGTACCTACAATGAGCAGTTCTTC

j_gene: TRBJ1-3
v_gene: TRBV3-1
d_gene: -
abundance: many
CDR3aa: CASNSHYSSGNTIYF
CDR3nt: TGTGCCAGCAACTCCCACTATAGCTCTGGAAACACCATATATTTT

j_gene: TRBJ2-7
v_gene: TRBV5-4
d_gene: -
abundance: many
CDR3aa: CASSLGEGFYEQYF
CDR3nt: TGTGCCAGCAGCTTGGGTGAGGGGTTCTACGAGCAGTACTTC

j_gene: TRBJ2-2
v_gene: TRBV5-1
d_gene: TRBD2
abundance: -
CDR3aa: CASSTSSGGGAGELFF
CDR3nt: TGCGCCAGCAGCACCTCTAGCGGGGGGGGCGCAGGGGAGCTGTTTTTT

j_gene: TRBJ1-6
v_gene: TRBV12-3/TRBV12-4
d_gene: -
abundance: many
CDR3aa: CASNRGYNSPLHF
CDR3nt: TGTGCCAGCAACCGGGGATATAATTCACCCCTCCACTTT

j_gene: TRBJ2-3
v_gene: TRBV6-2/TRBV6-3
d_gene: -
abundance: many
CDR3aa: CASSYSSGSTDTQYF
CDR3nt: TGTGCCAGCAGTTACTCCAGCGGCAGCACAGATACGCAGTATTTT

j_gene: TRBJ1-5
v_gene: TRBV20-1
d_gene: -
abundance: -
CDR3aa: CSARDGQGSQPQHF
CDR3nt: TGCAGTGCTAGAGATGGGCAGGGGAGTCAGCCCCAGCATTTT

j_gene: TRBJ2-2
v_gene: TRBV4-2
d_gene: TRBD2
abundance: -
CDR3aa: CASSGSASGGASTGELFF
CDR3nt: TGTGCCAGCAGTGGCTCGGCTAGCGGGGGGGCGAGCACCGGGGAGCTGTTTTTT

j_gene: TRBJ2-3
v_gene: TRBV5-1
d_gene: -
abundance: many
CDR3aa: CASSLSRGEPTDTQYF
CDR3nt: TGCGCCAGCAGCTTGTCTAGAGGGGAGCCCACAGATACGCAGTATTTT

j_gene: TRBJ1-5
v_gene: TRBV6-2/TRBV6-3
d_gene: -
abundance: -
CDR3aa: CASSRSGDQPQHF
CDR3nt: TGTGCCAGCAGCCGTTCGGGGGATCAGCCCCAGCATTTT

j_gene: TRBJ2-7
v_gene: TRBV6-1
d_gene: -
abundance: -
CDR3aa: CASSAQGYEQYF
CDR3nt: TGTGCCAGCAGTGCCCAGGGCTACGAGCAGTACTTC

j_gene: TRBJ2-7
v_gene: TRBV5-6
d_gene: -
abundance: many
CDR3aa: CASSLGQIYEQYF
CDR3nt: TGTGCCAGCAGCCTCGGACAGATCTACGAGCAGTACTTC

j_gene: TRBJ2-3
v_gene: TRBV6-1
d_gene: TRBD2
abundance: many
CDR3aa: CASTERGATDTQYF
CDR3nt: TGTGCCAGCACTGAGCGGGGGGCTACAGATACGCAGTATTTT